Sequencing of this T cell receptor (beta chain) was carried out in a study of blood T cells in healthy people across ages. Remarks on this clonotype: Its antigen remains unidentified.

PCR was performed a second time for roughly 7 to 11 cycles using a sample-barcoded 5' primer and a J-beta primer mix. Each CDR3 protein is one row after TCRdb ran MiXCR on the 5' RACE reads. The repertoire consists of about 2 million distinct CDR3 sequences, with roughly 49% occurring once and the leading ten covering 2.1%. Overall study results and limits: PBMCs that were unsorted prevented a conclusive naive versus antigen-experienced comparison. Both higher diversity and more naive CD4+ cells marked long-lived donors when set against aged donors. Samples with more naive T cells showed higher observed beta diversity.

Healthy individuals of Caucasian origin from Russia, aged roughly 6 to 90, served as donors. This CDR3 is built from 15 residues. The germline CDR1 and CDR2 sequences are SGHDN and FVKESK. V dropped 6 bases and J dropped 2 bases, with 14 bases sitting between them. V gene TRBV14 combines with J gene TRBJ2-1; either TRBD1 or TRBD2 may supply D (6 bases each). Material: blood. The sequence came from a woman in her thirties or forties in good health. CDR3 loop: CASRKEGQPYNEQFF. Written as DNA, the CDR3 is TGTGCCAGCAGGAAGGAGGGACAACCCTACAATGAGCAGTTCTTC.